Shown below are 3 T cell receptor beta chains from a single sample sequenced in a study of blood T cell repertoires in COVID-19. Some clones are missing from TCRdb's copy, which holds only in-frame ones; the method was immunoSEQ multiplex PCR. The sample yields fewer than 80,000 clones, around 88% seen once. The sample was peripheral blood. The source of these receptors is a man younger than 45 with acute or convalescent COVID-19.

The chain couples TRBV9 to TRBJ1-6, with 8 bases that match TRBD1. The V gene's germline CDR1 is SGDLS and CDR2 YYNGEE. The CDR3 covers 13 residues. With 5 bases clipped from V and 10 bases from J, the junction kept 5 bases outside the gene matches. Here the CDR3 reads CASRGQGNSPLHF. CDR3 nucleotides: TGTGCCAGCAGAGGACAGGGTAACTCACCCCTCCACTTT.

The J gene is TRBJ1-3, the V gene TRBV9; no reliable D call. The CDR3 is 14 residues long. Trimming left V 0 bases short and J 0 bases short, with 4 bases between. Germline V gene lookup returns CDR1 SGDLS and CDR2 YYNGEE. CDR3 amino acids: CASSVGNSGNTIYF. The CDR3 DNA is TGTGCCAGCAGCGTAGGTAACTCTGGAAACACCATATATTTT.

CDR3 sequence reads: CAWSDRVYEQYF. The CDR3 DNA follows: TGTGCCTGGAGTGACAGGGTCTACGAGCAGTACTTC. The rearrangement links TRBV30 to TRBJ2-7; possible D gene TRBD1, 6 bases. The length of the CDR3 is 12 residues. CDR1 is GTSNPN and CDR2 is SVGIG in the germline V gene (reference sequence). Between the trimmed V and J ends, which lost 1 base and 3 bases, there was a span of 7 bases.